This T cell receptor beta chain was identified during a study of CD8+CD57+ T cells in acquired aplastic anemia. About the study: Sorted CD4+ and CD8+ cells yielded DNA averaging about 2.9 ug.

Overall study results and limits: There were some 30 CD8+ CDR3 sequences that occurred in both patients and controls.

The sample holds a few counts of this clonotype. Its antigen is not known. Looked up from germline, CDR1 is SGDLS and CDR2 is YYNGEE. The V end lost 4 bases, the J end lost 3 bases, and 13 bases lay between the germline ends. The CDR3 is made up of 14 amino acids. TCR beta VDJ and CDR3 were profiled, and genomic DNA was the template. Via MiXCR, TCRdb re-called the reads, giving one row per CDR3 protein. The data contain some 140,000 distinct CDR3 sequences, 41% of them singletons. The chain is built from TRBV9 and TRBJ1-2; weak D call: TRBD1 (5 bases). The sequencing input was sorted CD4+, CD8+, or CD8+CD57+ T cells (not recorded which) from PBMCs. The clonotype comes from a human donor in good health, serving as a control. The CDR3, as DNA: TGTGCCAGCAGCCCCGGGCAGGGCGACTATGGCTACACCTTC. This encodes CASSPGQGDYGYTF.